The 21 T cell receptor beta chains below were found in one sample sequenced in a study of Graves' ophthalmopathy and Graves' hyperthyroidism. Transcripts of RNA were the source for amplifying TCR beta CDR3 regions. First-round RT-PCR employed HTBI primers, with a second-round multiplex PCR after it. TCRdb called the multiplex PCR reads again in MiXCR, with one record for every CDR3 protein. The table has about 620,000 distinct CDR3 sequences, about 20% seen once; the top ten hold around 6.5%. Sequencing was performed on peripheral blood. The source of these receptors is a woman aged 18-29 years with stable Graves' hyperthyroidism. Some clones in this sample may be carry-over from other donors' samples.

The chain combines TRBV5-1 with TRBJ2-7, with D possibly matching TRBD2 (5 bases). The CDR3 is 14 amino acids. CDR1 is SGHRS and CDR2 is YFSETQ in the germline V gene. Trimming stripped 4 bases from V and 3 bases from J, with 14 bases between. CDR3 residues: CASSHGGSNYEQYF. The CDR3 DNA reads TGCGCCAGCAGCCATGGAGGTTCCAACTACGAGCAGTACTTC.

Ten or more counts support this clonotype. The V and J genes are TRBV28 and TRBJ1-2; 7 nucleotides agree with TRBD1. This CDR3 is 12 amino acids long. Germline V gene data show CDR1 as MDHEN and CDR2 as SYDVKM. The ends lost 5 bases at V and 8 bases at J; junction bases unmatched: 5. The CDR3 DNA reads TGTGCCAGCAGTAAACCGGACAGGGGCTACACCTTC. This gives the protein CASSKPDRGYTF.

This clonotype has at least ten counts. The V and J genes are TRBV13 and TRBJ1-1; the D is unclear. In germline, CDR1 is PRHDT, CDR2 FYEKMQ (reference sequence). The CDR3 has 12 amino acids. The V end lost 4 bases, the J end lost 5 bases, and 8 bases lay between the germline ends. The CDR3, as DNA: TGTGCCAGCAGCTACCGATTGACTGAAGCTTTCTTT. The encoded protein is CASSYRLTEAFF.

This clonotype was picked up many times. This sequence joins TRBV4-2 and TRBJ2-7, with 12 positions matching TRBD2. This CDR3 contains 16 residues. Trimming removed 1 base from V and 5 bases from J; junction bases left unmatched: 6. Germline CDR1 LGHNA, CDR2 YNFKEQ. The CDR3 here is CASSQGWTSGDNEQYF. The DNA for the CDR3 is TGTGCCAGCAGCCAAGGATGGACTAGCGGGGACAACGAGCAGTACTTC.

The gene calls are TRBV2 and TRBJ1-4, with TRBD1 matching over 7 bases. From germline, CDR1 is SNHLY and CDR2 FYNNEI. The junction had 15 bases not matched to a gene; V was cut back by 6 bases and J by 14 bases. The CDR3 runs 14 residues. For the CDR3, the DNA is TGTGCCAGCAGCGACAGGGTGTGCCCGTCCATCCTGTTTTTT. It codes for CASSDRVCPSILFF. The entire variable domain, with the rest obtained from reference TRBV2 and TRBJ1-4, is as follows: EPEVTQTPSHQVTQMGQEVILRCVPISNHLYFYWYRQILGQKVEFLVSFYNNEISEKSEIFDDQFSVERPDGSNFTLKIRSTKLEDSAMYFCASSDRVCPSILFFGSGTQLSVL.

This clonotype was observed many times. The V gene is TRBV5-6, the J gene TRBJ2-7, with D possibly matching TRBD1 (6 bases). The V gene's germline CDR1 is SGHDT and CDR2 YYEEEE. V was cut by 0 bases and J by 3 bases, with 13 bases left in between. The CDR3 has 15 residues. CDR3 DNA: TGTGCCAGCAGCTTGGGCAGGGGCGCCCACTACGAGCAGTACTTC. Its protein is CASSLGRGAHYEQYF.

Points on this clonotype: A much larger clone lies a single base off, so this may be a read error. The chain is built from TRBV27 and TRBJ1-6, with D possibly being TRBD1 (6 bases). The germline V and J ends were trimmed by 4 bases and 10 bases, with 23 bases remaining between them. This CDR3 comprises 17 residues. Germline CDR1 MNHEY, CDR2 SMNVEV (reference sequence). Here the CDR3 reads CASSSLFRRGMGSPLHF. For the CDR3, the DNA is TGTGCCAGCAGTTCACTTTTCCGCAGGGGAATGGGATCACCCCTCCACTTT.

This clonotype turned up a few times. V is TRBV28 and J is TRBJ1-5; possible D gene TRBD1, 5 bases. Per the germline V gene, CDR1 is MDHEN and CDR2 is SYDVKM. This CDR3 region has 15 residues. The V end lost 7 bases, the J end lost 4 bases, and 17 bases lay between the germline ends. The CDR3 region has the DNA TGTGCCAGCACGAACTCCGGGGCACCTAATCAGCCCCAGCATTTT. Translated: CASTNSGAPNQPQHF.

The rearrangement joins TRBV2 to TRBJ1-2, with 11 bases that match TRBD1. Trimming took 9 bases from V and 4 from J; bases not matched to a gene: 7. Germline-derived CDR1 and CDR2 are SNHLY and FYNNEI. CDR3 size: 14 residues. CDR3 protein: CASGPGQGGYGYTF. As DNA, the CDR3 is TGTGCCAGTGGACCGGGACAGGGGGGCTATGGCTACACCTTC. Drawing the rest from reference TRBV2 and TRBJ1-2, the complete variable domain is EPEVTQTPSHQVTQMGQEVILRCVPISNHLYFYWYRQILGQKVEFLVSFYNNEISEKSEIFDDQFSVERPDGSNFTLKIRSTKLEDSAMYFCASGPGQGGYGYTFGSGTRLTVV.

This clonotype has more than one count but fewer than ten. J is TRBJ2-5 and V is TRBV4-2; 8 nucleotides line up with TRBD1. Unmatched junction bases numbered 11, after V lost 0 bases and J lost 5 bases. Germline CDR1 and CDR2: LGHNA and YNFKEQ. The CDR3 totals 17 residues. CDR3 sequence reads: CASSQDQWAGGSETQYF. The CDR3 DNA is TGTGCCAGCAGCCAAGATCAGTGGGCAGGGGGCTCGGAGACCCAGTACTTC.

This clonotype was seen ten or more times. This chain joins TRBV4-1 and TRBJ2-5; TRBD2 aligns across 14 bases. After removal of 4 bases from V and 2 bases from J, the junction contained 12 bases not matched to a gene. CDR3 length: 19 residues. Germline CDR1 is MGHRA and CDR2 is YSYEKL. DNA of the CDR3: TGCGCCAGCAGCCGAACCGGGACTAGCGGGAGCGCAGCTCAAGAGACCCAGTACTTC. Encoded protein: CASSRTGTSGSAAQETQYF.

The chain has TRBV30 and TRBJ1-1, with D possibly being TRBD1 (5 bases). From germline, CDR1 is GTSNPN and CDR2 SVGIG (reference sequence). V was trimmed by 3 bases and J by 0 bases, leaving 14 bases between them. The CDR3 covers 15 residues. CDR3 DNA sequence: TGTGCCTGGAGGAAAAAGGGGCTTTTGAACACTGAAGCTTTCTTT. Protein product: CAWRKKGLLNTEAFF.

In its sample, this clonotype was seen many times. V gene TRBV7-9 combines with J gene TRBJ2-5; TRBD2 might be the D (6 bases). Germline V gene data show CDR1 as SEHNR and CDR2 as FQNEAQ (reference sequence). The ends were cut back, 1 base at V and 7 bases at J, with 16 bases in the middle. This CDR3 spans 15 amino acids. The CDR3 loop is CASSLVRGTDGTQYF. The CDR3 DNA reads TGTGCCAGCAGCTTAGTCCGGGGGACCGATGGGACCCAGTACTTC.

This clonotype was detected a few times. The chain joins TRBV2 to TRBJ2-7; 8 bases fit TRBD2. The junction had 16 bases not matched to a gene; V was cut back by 3 bases and J by 6 bases. The CDR3 is 17 residues long. Per the germline V gene, CDR1 is SNHLY and CDR2 is FYNNEI. This CDR3 reads CASSDPRRGAAGSEQYF. In DNA form, the CDR3 reads TGTGCCAGCAGTGACCCCAGGCGGGGGGCGGCTGGGAGCGAGCAGTACTTC.

There are many counts of this clonotype. The chain couples TRBV6-5 to TRBJ1-3, with 8 bases fitting TRBD1. Germline CDR1 reads MNHEY; CDR2 reads SVGAGI. There are 17 residues in the CDR3. J was trimmed by 3 bases and V by 4 bases; bases with no gene match: 11. The DNA of the CDR3 is TGTGCCAGCAGTTCCCGGCCCGGCAGGGGGCATGGAAACACCATATATTTT. Its protein is CASSSRPGRGHGNTIYF.

This clonotype was seen repeatedly, ten times or more. The chain is built from TRBV12-3 or TRBV12-4 and TRBJ2-7; 7 nucleotides line up with TRBD1. V shed 6 bases and J 4 bases; nucleotides not matched to a gene: 12. The CDR3 runs 15 residues. DNA for the CDR3: TGTGCCAGCAGCGAGAAAGAGGGGGCGCCTTACGAGCAGTACTTC. This gives the protein CASSEKEGAPYEQYF.

The J gene is TRBJ2-7, the V gene TRBV11-2; possibly TRBD2 for D (6 bases). V was clipped by 2 bases and J by 5 bases, with 10 bases between them. The germline gives CDR1 SGHAT, CDR2 FQNNGV. The CDR3 loop spans 13 amino acids. The DNA of the CDR3 is TGTGCCAGCAGCTTAACTAGCTTCCACGAGCAGTACTTC. It is translated as CASSLTSFHEQYF.

This clonotype was detected ten times or more. The chain combines TRBV9 with TRBJ1-2, with D perhaps matching TRBD1 (6 bases). Germline V gene data show CDR1 as SGDLS and CDR2 as YYNGEE. The CDR3 loop spans 13 amino acids. V lost 5 bases, J lost 4 bases, and 12 bases lay in between. The CDR3 DNA reads as TGTGCCAGCAGAGATCAGGGGATCTATGGCTACACCTTC. This sequence encodes CASRDQGIYGYTF.

This clonotype occurred many times. This chain joins TRBV11-2 and TRBJ2-5, with D unresolved. Deletions cut 4 bases from V and 6 bases from J, with 27 bases between. This CDR3 region has 18 residues. Germline CDR1 is SGHAT and CDR2 is FQNNGV. The CDR3 DNA is TGTGCCAGCAGCTCCCTTTCGGAGTTAACTGCGCTTCGGAAGACCCAGTACTTC. Its translation: CASSSLSELTALRKTQYF.

The chain employs TRBV6-2 or TRBV6-3 and TRBJ2-7, with 11 bases that match TRBD2. CDR1 is MNHEY, CDR2 SVGEGT, per germline. This CDR3 has 15 amino acids. Unmatched junction bases numbered 4, after V lost 0 bases and J lost 6 bases. Written as DNA, the CDR3 is TGTGCCAGCAGTTACTCGACTAGCGGGATTCTCGAGCAGTACTTC. This encodes CASSYSTSGILEQYF.

This clonotype has a count of ten or more. The rearrangement links TRBV6-5 to TRBJ1-5; D is undetermined. Trimming left V 4 bases short and J 0 bases short, with 7 bases between. The CDR3 covers 14 residues. The germline V gene has CDR1 MNHEY and CDR2 SVGAGI. CDR3 nucleotide sequence: TGTGCCAGCAGTTGGCAGGATAGCAATCAGCCCCAGCATTTT. Protein: CASSWQDSNQPQHF.